This T cell receptor (beta chain) derives from a study of blood T cells in healthy people across ages. Regarding this clonotype: As yet, its antigen is unknown.

Study conclusions and caveats: Naive T cell percentage showed a strong correlation with the diversity of TCR beta.

CDR3 length: 12 residues. Between the trimmed V and J ends, which lost 1 base and 5 bases, there was a span of 5 bases. The V gene's germline CDR1 is DFQATT and CDR2 SNEGSKA (reference sequence). Together with a sample-barcoded 5' primer, a J-beta primer mix was included in a second PCR lasting about 7 to 12 cycles. Using its own MiXCR run on the 5' RACE reads, TCRdb lists one record per CDR3 protein. Altogether around 320,000 distinct CDR3 sequences are present, roughly 26% being singletons, with the ten largest covering about 30%. At least 7 million PBMCs were isolated per sample. This chain uses TRBV20-1 with TRBJ1-4, with D hard to call. The sequence was collected from a woman aged 65 to 85 in good health. The sequenced material came from blood. In DNA form, the CDR3 reads TGCAGTGCTAGAGTCGACAATGAAAAACTGTTTTTT. It codes for CSARVDNEKLFF.